This T cell receptor beta chain was profiled in a study of T cell clones after liver transplantation. The CDR3 consists of 14 residues. From germline, CDR1 is SNHLY and CDR2 FYNNEI. Losses at the gene ends were 6 bases for V and 9 bases for J; bases not matched to a gene: 5. The protocol was immunoSEQ multiplex PCR, while the TCRdb copy is restricted to in-frame clones and leaves out a portion. The top ten hold around 0.97% of the sample, which has roughly 97,000 clones, roughly 80% seen once. Specimen: CD4+ T cells from blood, collected before liver transplant. This receptor was taken from a human donor who received a liver transplant. This rearrangement joins TRBV2 to TRBJ2-1; 13 positions match TRBD2. The CDR3 bases are TGTGCCAGCAGCACTAGCGGGGGGGCATTTGAGCAGTTCTTC. Encoded protein: CASSTSGGAFEQFF.